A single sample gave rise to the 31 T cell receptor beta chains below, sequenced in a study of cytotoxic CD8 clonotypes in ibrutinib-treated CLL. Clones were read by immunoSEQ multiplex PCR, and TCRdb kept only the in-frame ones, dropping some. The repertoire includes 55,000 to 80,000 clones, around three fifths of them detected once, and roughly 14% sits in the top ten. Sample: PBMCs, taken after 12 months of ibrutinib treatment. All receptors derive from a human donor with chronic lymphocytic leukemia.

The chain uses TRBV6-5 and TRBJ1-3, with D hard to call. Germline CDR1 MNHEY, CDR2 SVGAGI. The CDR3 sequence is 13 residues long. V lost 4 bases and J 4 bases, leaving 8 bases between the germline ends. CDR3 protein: CASSLRTGNTIYF. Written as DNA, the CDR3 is TGTGCCAGCAGTTTGAGGACGGGAAACACCATATATTTT.

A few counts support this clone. The chain's CDR3 is CAISGGGDEQFF. Here the CDR3 DNA reads TGTGCCATCAGTGGGGGTGGGGATGAGCAGTTCTTC. The V gene is TRBV10-3, the J gene TRBJ2-1; D unclear. CDR3 length: 12 amino acids. Germline CDR1 is ENHRY and CDR2 is SYGVKD. The V end lost 4 bases, the J end lost 8 bases, and 9 bases lay between the germline ends.

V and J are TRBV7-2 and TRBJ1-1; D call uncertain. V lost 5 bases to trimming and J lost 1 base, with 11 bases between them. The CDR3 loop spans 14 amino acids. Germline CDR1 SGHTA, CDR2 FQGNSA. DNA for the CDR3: TGTGCCAGCAGCGCGGCGGTGGGGAACACTGAAGCTTTCTTT. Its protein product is CASSAAVGNTEAFF.

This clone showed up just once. The DNA of the CDR3 is TGTGCCAGCATAGGGACTAGCGTATACGAGCAGTACGTC. It codes for CASIGTSVYEQYV. The gene calls are TRBV6-1 and TRBJ2-7; 10 positions agree with TRBD2. Germline assignment: CDR1 MNHNS and CDR2 SASEGT. The CDR3 has 13 residues. V was pared by 7 bases and J by 4 bases, with 4 bases of the junction left unmatched.

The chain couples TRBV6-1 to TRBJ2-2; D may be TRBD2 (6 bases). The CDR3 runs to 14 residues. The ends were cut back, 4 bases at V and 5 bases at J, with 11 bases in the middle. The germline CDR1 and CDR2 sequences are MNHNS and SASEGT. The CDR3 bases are TGTGCCAGCAGTGGGGTGCGGGGTACCGGGGAGCTGTTTTTT. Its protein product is CASSGVRGTGELFF.

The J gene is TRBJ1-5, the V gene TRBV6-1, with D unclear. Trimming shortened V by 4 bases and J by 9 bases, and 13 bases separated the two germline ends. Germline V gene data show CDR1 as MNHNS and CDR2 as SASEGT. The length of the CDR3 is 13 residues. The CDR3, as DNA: TGTGCCAGCAGTGTGAGCCCTGGATTGCCCCAGCATTTT. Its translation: CASSVSPGLPQHF.

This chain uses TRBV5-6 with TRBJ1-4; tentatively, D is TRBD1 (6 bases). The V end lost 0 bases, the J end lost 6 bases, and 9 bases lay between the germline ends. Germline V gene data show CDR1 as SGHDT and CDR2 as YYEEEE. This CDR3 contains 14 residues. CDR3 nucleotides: TGTGCCAGCAGCTTGGCCCAGGGGTATGAAAAACTGTTTTTT. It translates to CASSLAQGYEKLFF.

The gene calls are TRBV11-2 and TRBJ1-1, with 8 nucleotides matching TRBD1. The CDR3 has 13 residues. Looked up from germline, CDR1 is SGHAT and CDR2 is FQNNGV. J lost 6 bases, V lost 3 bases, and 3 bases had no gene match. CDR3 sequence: CASSFQGAAEAFF. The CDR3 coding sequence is TGTGCCAGCAGCTTCCAGGGGGCAGCTGAAGCTTTCTTT.

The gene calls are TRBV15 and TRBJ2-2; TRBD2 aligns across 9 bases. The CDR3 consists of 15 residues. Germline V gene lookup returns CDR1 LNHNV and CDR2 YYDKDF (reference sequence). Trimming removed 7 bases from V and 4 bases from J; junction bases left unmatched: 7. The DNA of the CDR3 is TGTGCCACCACATGGACTAGCGAGGGCACCGGGGAGCTGTTTTTT. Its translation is CATTWTSEGTGELFF. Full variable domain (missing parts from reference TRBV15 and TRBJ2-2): DAMVIQNPRYQVTQFGKPVTLSCSQTLNHNVMYWYQQKSSQAPKLLFHYYDKDFNNEADTPDNFQSRRPNTSFCFLDIRSPGLGDTAMYLCATTWTSEGTGELFFGEGSRLTVL.

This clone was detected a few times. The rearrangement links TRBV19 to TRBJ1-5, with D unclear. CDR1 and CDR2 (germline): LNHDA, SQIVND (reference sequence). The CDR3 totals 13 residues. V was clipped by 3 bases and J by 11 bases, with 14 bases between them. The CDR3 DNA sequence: TGTGCCAGTAGTATCTCCGGATGGCGGTCCCAGCATTTT. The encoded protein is CASSISGWRSQHF.

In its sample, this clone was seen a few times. The CDR3 DNA is TGCAGCGTTCGGGGGAACTCCTACGAGCAGTACTTC. This sequence encodes CSVRGNSYEQYF. The chain links TRBV29-1 to TRBJ2-7; a weak D match, TRBD2 (6 bases). The V gene's germline CDR1 is SQVTM and CDR2 ANQGSEA. The CDR3 has 12 amino acids. The V end was cut by 5 bases, the J end by 0 bases, with 8 bases between.

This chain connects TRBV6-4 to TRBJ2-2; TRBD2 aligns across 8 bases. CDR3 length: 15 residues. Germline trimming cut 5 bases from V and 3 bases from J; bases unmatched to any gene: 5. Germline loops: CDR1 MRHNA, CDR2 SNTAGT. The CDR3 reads CASSRLAGDTGELFF. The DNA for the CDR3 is TGTGCCAGCAGTCGGCTAGCGGGCGACACCGGGGAGCTGTTTTTT.

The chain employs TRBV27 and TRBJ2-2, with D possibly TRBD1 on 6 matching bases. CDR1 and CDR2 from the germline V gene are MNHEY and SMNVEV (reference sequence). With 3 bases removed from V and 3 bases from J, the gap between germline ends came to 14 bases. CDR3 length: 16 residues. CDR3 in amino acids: CASSFRQGMHTGELFF. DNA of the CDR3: TGTGCCAGCAGTTTCCGGCAGGGGATGCACACCGGGGAGCTGTTTTTT.

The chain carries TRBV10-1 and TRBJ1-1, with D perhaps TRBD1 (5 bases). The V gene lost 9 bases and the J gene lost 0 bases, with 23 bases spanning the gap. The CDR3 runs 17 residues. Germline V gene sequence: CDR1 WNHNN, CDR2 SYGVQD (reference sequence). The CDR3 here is CASTIGELHRMNTEAFF. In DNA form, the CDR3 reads TGCGCCAGTACGATAGGGGAGCTCCATCGAATGAACACTGAAGCTTTCTTT.

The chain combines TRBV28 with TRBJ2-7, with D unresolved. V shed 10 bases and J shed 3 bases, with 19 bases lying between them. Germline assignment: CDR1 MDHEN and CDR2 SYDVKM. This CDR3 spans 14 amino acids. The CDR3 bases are TGTGCCACTGAAAACACGAGGCGACACTACGAGCAGTACTTC. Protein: CATENTRRHYEQYF.

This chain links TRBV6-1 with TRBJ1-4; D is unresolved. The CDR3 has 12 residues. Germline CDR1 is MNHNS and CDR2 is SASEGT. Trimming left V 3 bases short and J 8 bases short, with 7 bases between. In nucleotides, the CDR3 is TGTGCCAGCAGTGACCCCAGAGAAAAACTGTTTTTT. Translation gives CASSDPREKLFF.

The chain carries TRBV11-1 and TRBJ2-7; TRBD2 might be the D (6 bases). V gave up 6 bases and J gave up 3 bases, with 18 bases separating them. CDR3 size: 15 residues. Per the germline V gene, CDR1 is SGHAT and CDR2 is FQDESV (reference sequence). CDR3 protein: CASRATGTGIYEQYF. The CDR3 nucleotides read TGTGCCAGCAGGGCAACCGGGACTGGAATCTACGAGCAGTACTTC.

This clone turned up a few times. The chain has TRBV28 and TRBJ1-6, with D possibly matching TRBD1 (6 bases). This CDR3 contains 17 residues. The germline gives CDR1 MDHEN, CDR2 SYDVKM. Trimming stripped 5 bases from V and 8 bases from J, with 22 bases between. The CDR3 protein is CASSPSLRGSGYSPLHF. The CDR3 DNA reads TGTGCCAGCAGTCCCTCCCTAAGGGGGTCTGGCTATTCACCCCTCCACTTT.

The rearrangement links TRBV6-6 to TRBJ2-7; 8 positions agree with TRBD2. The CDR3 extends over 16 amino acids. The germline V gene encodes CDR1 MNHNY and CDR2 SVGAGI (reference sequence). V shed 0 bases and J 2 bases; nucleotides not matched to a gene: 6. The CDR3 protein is CASSYSRTSSPYEQYV. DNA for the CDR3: TGTGCCAGCAGTTACTCTCGGACTAGCAGTCCCTACGAGCAGTACGTC.

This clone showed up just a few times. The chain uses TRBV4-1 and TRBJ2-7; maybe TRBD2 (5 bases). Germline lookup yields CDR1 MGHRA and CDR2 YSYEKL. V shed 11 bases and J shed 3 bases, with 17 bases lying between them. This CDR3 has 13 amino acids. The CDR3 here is CARSERRNYEQYF. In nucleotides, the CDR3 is TGCGCCCGCTCCGAGCGGCGGAACTACGAGCAGTACTTC.

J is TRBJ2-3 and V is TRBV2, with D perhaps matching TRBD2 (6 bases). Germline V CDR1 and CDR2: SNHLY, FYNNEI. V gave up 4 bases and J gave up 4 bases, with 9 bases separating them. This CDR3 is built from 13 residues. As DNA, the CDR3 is TGTGCCAGCAGTGTGGGGGGTGCAGATACGCAGTATTTT. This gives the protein CASSVGGADTQYF.

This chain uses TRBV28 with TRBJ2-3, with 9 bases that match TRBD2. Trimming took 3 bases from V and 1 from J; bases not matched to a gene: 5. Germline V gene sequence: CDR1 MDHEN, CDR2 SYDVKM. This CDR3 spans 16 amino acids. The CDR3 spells CASSFVAGVGTDTQYF. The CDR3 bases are TGTGCCAGCAGTTTTGTAGCGGGAGTAGGCACAGATACGCAGTATTTT. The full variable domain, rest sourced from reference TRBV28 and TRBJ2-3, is DVKVTQSSRYLVKRTGEKVFLECVQDMDHENMFWYRQDPGLGLRLIYFSYDVKMKEKGDIPEGYSVSREKKERFSLILESASTNQTSMYLCASSFVAGVGTDTQYFGPGTRLTVL.

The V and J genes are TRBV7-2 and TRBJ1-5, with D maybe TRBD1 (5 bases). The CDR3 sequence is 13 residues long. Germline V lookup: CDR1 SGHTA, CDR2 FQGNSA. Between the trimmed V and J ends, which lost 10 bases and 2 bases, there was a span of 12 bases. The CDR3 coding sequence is TGTGCCATTGGGGCTCTGGGCAATCAGCCCCAGCATTTT. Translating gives CAIGALGNQPQHF.

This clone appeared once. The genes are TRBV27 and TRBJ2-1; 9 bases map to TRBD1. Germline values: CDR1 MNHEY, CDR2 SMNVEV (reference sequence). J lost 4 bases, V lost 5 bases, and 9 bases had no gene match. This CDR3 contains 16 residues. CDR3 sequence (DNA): TGTGCCAGCAGTACCCGCCGGGACAGGGCTTACAATGAGCAGTTCTTC. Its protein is CASSTRRDRAYNEQFF.

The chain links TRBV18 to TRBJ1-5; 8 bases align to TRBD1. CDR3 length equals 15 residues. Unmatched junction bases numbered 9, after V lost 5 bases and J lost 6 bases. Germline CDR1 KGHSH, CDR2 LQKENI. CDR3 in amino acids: CASSSTGGIGQPQHF. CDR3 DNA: TGTGCCAGCTCATCCACAGGGGGGATTGGTCAGCCCCAGCATTTT.

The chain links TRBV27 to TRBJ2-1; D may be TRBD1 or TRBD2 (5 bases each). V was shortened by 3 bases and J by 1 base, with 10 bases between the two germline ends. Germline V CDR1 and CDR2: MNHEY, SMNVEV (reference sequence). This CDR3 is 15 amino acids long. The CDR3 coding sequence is TGTGCCAGCAGTTTCACTGGGGGTTCCTACAATGAGCAGTTCTTC. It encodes CASSFTGGSYNEQFF.

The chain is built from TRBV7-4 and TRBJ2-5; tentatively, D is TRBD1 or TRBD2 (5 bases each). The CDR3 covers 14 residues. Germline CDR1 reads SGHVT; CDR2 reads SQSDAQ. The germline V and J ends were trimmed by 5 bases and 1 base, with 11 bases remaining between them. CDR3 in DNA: TGTGCCAGCAGCAACCGGGACGGCCAAGAGACCCAGTACTTC. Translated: CASSNRDGQETQYF.

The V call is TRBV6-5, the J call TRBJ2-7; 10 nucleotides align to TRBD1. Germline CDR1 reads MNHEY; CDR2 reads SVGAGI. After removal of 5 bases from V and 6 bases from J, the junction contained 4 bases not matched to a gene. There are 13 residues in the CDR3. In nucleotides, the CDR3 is TGTGCCAGCAGTGACAGGGGGCGAAGCGAGCAGTACTTC. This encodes CASSDRGRSEQYF.

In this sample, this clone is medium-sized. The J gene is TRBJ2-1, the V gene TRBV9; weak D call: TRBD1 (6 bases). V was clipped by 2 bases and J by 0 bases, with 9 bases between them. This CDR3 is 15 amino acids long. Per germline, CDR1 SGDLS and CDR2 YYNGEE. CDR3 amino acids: CASSVGQSSYNEQFF. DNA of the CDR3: TGTGCCAGCAGCGTTGGACAGAGCTCCTACAATGAGCAGTTCTTC. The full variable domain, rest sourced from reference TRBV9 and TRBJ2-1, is DSGVTQTPKHLITATGQRVTLRCSPRSGDLSVYWYQQSLDQGLQFLIQYYNGEERAKGNILERFSAQQFPDLHSELNLSSLELGDSALYFCASSVGQSSYNEQFFGPGTRLTVL.

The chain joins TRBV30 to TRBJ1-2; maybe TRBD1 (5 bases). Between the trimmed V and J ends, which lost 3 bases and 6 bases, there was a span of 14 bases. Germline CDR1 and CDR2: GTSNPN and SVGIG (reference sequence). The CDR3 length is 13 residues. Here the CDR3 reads CAWRLRGVNGYTF. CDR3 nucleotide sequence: TGTGCCTGGAGATTGCGGGGGGTGAATGGCTACACCTTC.

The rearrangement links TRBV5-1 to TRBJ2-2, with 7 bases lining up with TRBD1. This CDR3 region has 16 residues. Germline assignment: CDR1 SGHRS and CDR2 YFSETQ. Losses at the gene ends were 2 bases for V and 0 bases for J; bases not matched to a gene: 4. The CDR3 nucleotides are TGCGCCAGCAGCTTCTCCGGGACAGCGAACACCGGGGAGCTGTTTTTT. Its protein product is CASSFSGTANTGELFF.